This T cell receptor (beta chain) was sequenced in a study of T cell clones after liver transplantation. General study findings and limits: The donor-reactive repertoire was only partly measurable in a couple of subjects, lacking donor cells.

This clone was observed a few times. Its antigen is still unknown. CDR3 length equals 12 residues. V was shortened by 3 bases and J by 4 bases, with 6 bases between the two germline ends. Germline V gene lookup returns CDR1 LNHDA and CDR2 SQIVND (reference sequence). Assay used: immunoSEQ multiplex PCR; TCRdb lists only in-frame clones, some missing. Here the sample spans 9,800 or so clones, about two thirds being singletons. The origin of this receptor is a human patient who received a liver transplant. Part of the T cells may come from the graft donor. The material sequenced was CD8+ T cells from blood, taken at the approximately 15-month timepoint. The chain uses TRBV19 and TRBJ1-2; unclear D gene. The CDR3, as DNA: TGTGCCAGTAGTATGGCGGTCTATGGCTACACCTTC. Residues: CASSMAVYGYTF.